This TCR beta chain was recorded in a study of blood T cell repertoires in COVID-19. At the level of the study: The origin of the acute and convalescent COVID-19 samples was the United States, Italy and Spain. Nucleic acid was either cDNA or gDNA, and it came from T cells, B-cell-depleted T cells, or PBMCs.

The germline V gene encodes CDR1 SNHLY and CDR2 FYNNEI. The V end was cut by 1 base, the J end by 8 bases, with 9 bases between. The CDR3 is 13 amino acids. This clone was detected only once. Libraries were prepared by immunoSEQ multiplex PCR; TCRdb keeps only in-frame clonotypes and omits some of them. Among about 170,000 clones listed, roughly 80% were seen once. The source material was peripheral blood. The V and J genes are TRBV2 and TRBJ2-1; D is undetermined. The source of this sequence is a woman aged 80 or older with COVID-19, enrolled during active disease. This CDR3 is CASSEGVRYEQFF. CDR3 in DNA: TGTGCCAGCAGTGAAGGCGTACGGTATGAGCAGTTCTTC.